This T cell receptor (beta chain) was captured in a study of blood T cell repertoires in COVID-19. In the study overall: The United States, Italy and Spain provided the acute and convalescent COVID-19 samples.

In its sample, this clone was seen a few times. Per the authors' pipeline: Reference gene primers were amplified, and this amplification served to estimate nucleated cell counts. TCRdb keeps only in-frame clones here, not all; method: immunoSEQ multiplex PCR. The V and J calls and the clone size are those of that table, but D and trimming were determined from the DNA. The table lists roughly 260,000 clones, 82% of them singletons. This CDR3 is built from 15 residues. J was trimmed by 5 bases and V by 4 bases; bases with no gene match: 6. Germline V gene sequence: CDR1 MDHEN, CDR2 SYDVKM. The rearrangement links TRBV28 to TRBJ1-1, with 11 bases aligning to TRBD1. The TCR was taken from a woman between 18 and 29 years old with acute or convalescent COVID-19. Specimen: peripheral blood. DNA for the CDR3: TGTGCCAGCAGTTCCGGGACAGGGGGAAGGACTGAAGCTTTCTTT. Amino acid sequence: CASSSGTGGRTEAFF.